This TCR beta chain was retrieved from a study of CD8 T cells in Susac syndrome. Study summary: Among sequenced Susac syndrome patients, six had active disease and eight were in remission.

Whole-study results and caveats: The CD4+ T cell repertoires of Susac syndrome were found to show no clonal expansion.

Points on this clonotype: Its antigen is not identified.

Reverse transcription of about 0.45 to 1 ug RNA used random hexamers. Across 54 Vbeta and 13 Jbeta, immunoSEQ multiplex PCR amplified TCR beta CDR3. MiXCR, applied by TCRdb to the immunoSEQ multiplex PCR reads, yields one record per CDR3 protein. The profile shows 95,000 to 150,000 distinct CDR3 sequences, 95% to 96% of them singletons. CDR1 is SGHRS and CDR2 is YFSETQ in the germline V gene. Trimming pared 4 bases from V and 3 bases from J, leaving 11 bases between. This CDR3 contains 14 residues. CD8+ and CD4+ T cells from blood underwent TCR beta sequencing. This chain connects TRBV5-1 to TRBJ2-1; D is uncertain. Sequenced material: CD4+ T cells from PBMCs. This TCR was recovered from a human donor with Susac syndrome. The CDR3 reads CASSVPRVYNEQFF. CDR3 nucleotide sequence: TGCGCCAGCAGCGTCCCAAGGGTCTACAATGAGCAGTTCTTC. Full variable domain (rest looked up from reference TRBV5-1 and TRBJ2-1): KAGVTQTPRYLIKTRGQQVTLSCSPISGHRSVSWYQQTPGQGLQFLFEYFSETQRNKGNFPGRFSGRQFSNSRSEMNVSTLELGDSALYLCASSVPRVYNEQFFGPGTRLTVL.